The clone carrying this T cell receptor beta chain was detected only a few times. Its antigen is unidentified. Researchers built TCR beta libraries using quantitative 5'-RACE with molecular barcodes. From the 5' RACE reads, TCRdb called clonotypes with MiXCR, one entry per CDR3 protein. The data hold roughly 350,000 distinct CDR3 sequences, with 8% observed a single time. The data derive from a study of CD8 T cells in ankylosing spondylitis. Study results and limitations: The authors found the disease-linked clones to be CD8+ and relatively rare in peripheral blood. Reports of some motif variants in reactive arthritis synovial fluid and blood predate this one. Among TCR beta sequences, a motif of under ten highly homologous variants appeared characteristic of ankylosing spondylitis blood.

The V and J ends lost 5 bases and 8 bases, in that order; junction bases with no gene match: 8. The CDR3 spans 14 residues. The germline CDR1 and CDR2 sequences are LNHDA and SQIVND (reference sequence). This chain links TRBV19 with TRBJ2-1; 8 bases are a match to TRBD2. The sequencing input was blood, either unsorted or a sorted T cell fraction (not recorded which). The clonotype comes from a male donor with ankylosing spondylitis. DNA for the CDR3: TGTGCCAGTAGTCTCGGGACTAGTGTGGATGAGCAGTTCTTC. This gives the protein CASSLGTSVDEQFF.